This T cell receptor beta chain was identified in a study of human T cells and chemical hapten exposure (dated by TCRdb to 2020 to 2023). About the full investigation: For sensitization, 2% DPC in acetone was applied to a roughly 2 cm by roughly 2 cm area of upper inner arm skin. Throughout the roughly 24-week study period, patients were also given weekly therapeutic DPC doses on the scalp. Patch tests used Finn chambers with 0.01% DPC on the upper back, scored after 6 days by International Contact Dermatitis Research Group standards. The patient cohort, mostly female, included alopecia areata with under or over 50% scalp involvement, alopecia totalis and alopecia universalis. The libraries were sequenced as a pool, and the TCR yield per sample differed mostly because of small variations in library volumes within the pool. This study followed changes in the peripheral blood TCR repertoire in vivo during primary and secondary sensitization of alopecia patients to the hapten diphenylcyclopropenone (DPC). Blood was sampled from patients pre-sensitization (week 0) and at 2, 6 and about 24 weeks after DPC sensitization. For TCR sequencing, blood came from approximately 29 alopecia patients at anywhere from one to four time points (pre-sensitization, 2, 6 and 24 weeks). Broader findings and caveats from the paper: DPC sensitization did not change how many TCRs were above 1 in 1000 frequency, and no evidence was found of alterations in global repertoire structure. Repeated subsampling changed both the strength of the expansion versus patch-test correlation and the threshold at which that correlation became significant. Alopecia, a presumed autoimmune disease, was present in all patients, so the immune response of the patients might differ from that of healthy individuals. Patch test score was positively correlated with the number of PT1 expanded TCRs, with significance at thresholds 8, 16 and 32 but not at 4. Expanded TCRs formed significantly more large CDR3 similarity clusters than pre-sensitization or healthy control sets, consistent with antigen-driven responses.

In the paper's terms, the time point label means: patch test 2, 6 weeks after DPC sensitization. According to the study, the label for this sample's treatment or condition signals: therapeutic diphenylcyclopropenone sensitization with weekly scalp DPC. At each patch-test visit, blood was drawn before the patch test was applied. Eligible patients were aged 18 to 70, diagnosed with alopecia, deemed suitable for DPC therapy, and excluded if pregnant. Total RNA was isolated from unfractionated whole blood collected in Tempus Blood RNA tubes. This clonotype was observed at least ten times. Its antigen is unknown. Base qualities are not provided; no much larger clone lies one nucleotide away. Between the V and J ends, shortened by 5 bases and 7 bases respectively, the junction contains 17 bases. CDR1 and CDR2, looked up from the germline V gene, are SNHLY and FYNNEI. Counted from cysteine to phenylalanine, this CDR3 has 14 amino acids. Here the CDR3 DNA is all that survives: 42 bases in frame from base 1.

Library generation was performed with RACE. The instrument was a NextSeq 500. During library preparation, unique molecular identifiers were attached to individual cDNA molecules so that TCRs could be counted in a quantitative, reproducible way. For every blood RNA sample, sequencing covered both the TCR alpha and TCR beta chains. The original methods were these. Samples had a median of roughly 98,000 TCRs, with a range from about 23,224 to 700,000. V, J and CDR3 annotation of the TCR reads was performed with the Decombinator software suite. To make PS versus PT1 abundance plots, every sample was subsampled to the same number of TCRs (28,000). Expanded TCRs were defined as absent before sensitization and observed at least eight times at the 2-week time point. The public reads were reanalyzed by TCRdb: fastp trimming at Q25, MiXCR alignment, in-frame beta chains only. Rows merge per CDR3 protein into single entries with the most common DNA and genes. Here the V and J calls rest on TCRdb's processing, not on the authors' analysis. Across this sample there are tens of thousands of distinct CDR3 sequences, with approximately 9.9% seen only once. The ten largest clones add up to 2.2% of the sample.

The sequence is built from TRBV2 and TRBJ2-5; the D call could be TRBD1 or TRBD2, with each sharing 5 bases. This clonotype was sampled from a man in his forties or fifties with alopecia areata. Some clones in this sample may be carry-over from other donors' samples. The source material was whole blood, sampled in connection with sensitization to the hapten diphenylcyclopropenone (DPC). In nucleotide form, the sequence is TGTGCCAGCAGTCTAAGCTCGGGACCAGGGACCCAGTACTTC. This sequence encodes CASSLSSGPGTQYF. The CDR3 plus the reference TRBV2 and TRBJ2-5 genes for the other parts give the full variable domain: EPEVTQTPSHQVTQMGQEVILRCVPISNHLYFYWYRQILGQKVEFLVSFYNNEISEKSEIFDDQFSVERPDGSNFTLKIRSTKLEDSAMYFCASSLSSGPGTQYFGPGTRLLVL.